This TCR beta chain was identified during a study of T cell clonotyping in hematopoietic cell transplantation. General study points: Few recipient clonotypes overlapped donors; over 95% were de novo at given depth. CD4 and CD8 repertoire contributions could not be separated without sorting. Broader posttransplant TCR repertoire diversity was predicted by graft donor and pretransplant recipient Inverse Simpson Index values.

Some clones are missing from TCRdb's copy, which holds only in-frame ones; the method was immunoSEQ multiplex PCR. The data show 70,000 or so clones, 94% seen once. The CDR3 spans 14 residues. Germline CDR1 reads MNHEY; CDR2 reads SVGAGI. V was clipped by 5 bases and J by 3 bases, with 13 bases between them. Notes on this clone: The antigen is unknown.

The chain is built from TRBV6-5 and TRBJ1-1; TRBD1 might be the D (5 bases). This receptor was taken from a man over 45 in good health. Some clones in this sample may be carry-over from other donors' samples. What was sequenced was peripheral blood mononuclear cells. CDR3 protein: CASSRSDRYTEAFF. CDR3 sequence (DNA): TGTGCCAGCAGTCGATCCGACAGATACACTGAAGCTTTCTTT.